This T cell receptor delta chain was captured by sequencing in a study of gamma-delta chains in newborns, infants, children. TCRdb re-called the reads using CATT. Among about 8,500 delta-chain clones listed, more than 3% were seen once. CDR3 length: 19 residues. V was clipped by 0 bases and J by 3 bases; unmatched bases: 7. Germline-derived CDR1 and CDR2 are GEAIGNYY and EKD. At least ten counts were recorded for this clone. The chain combines TRDV2 with TRDJ3; 10 positions match TRDD3. The sample comprised blood. The receptor was isolated from a child who was a newborn, infant or young child, either healthy, febrile or measles-vaccinated (not recorded which). The CDR3 reads CACDTWGILQNWDTRQMFF. CDR3 bases: TGTGCCTGTGACACCTGGGGGATACTGCAAAACTGGGACACCCGACAGATGTTTTTC.